Below, one T cell receptor beta chain is given with its context. TCRdb's table, derived via immunoSEQ multiplex PCR, lists solely in-frame clones and lacks some. The sample consists of tens of thousands of clones, around 94% of them appearing once. The data derive from a study of T cell changes during pregnancy in multiple sclerosis. Trimming removed 1 base from V and 1 base from J, with 21 bases in between. Germline CDR1 and CDR2: LGHNA and YSLEER. This CDR3 region has 19 residues. The sequencing used CD4+ T cells from peripheral blood mononuclear cells, collected after pregnancy. The chain combines TRBV4-3 with TRBJ2-3; D is possibly TRBD1 (5 bases). This TCR was recovered from a female donor with multiple sclerosis, enrolled in a pregnancy study. The CDR3 reads CASSQGGHIGALGTDTQYF. The CDR3 DNA follows: TGCGCCAGCAGCCAAGGGGGTCATATAGGGGCGCTGGGCACAGATACGCAGTATTTT.